The entry below describes one T cell receptor beta chain. As processed by the authors: From reference gene primer amplification, estimates of nucleated cell counts were derived. The assay was immunoSEQ multiplex PCR, and TCRdb's table has in-frame clones only and misses some. V and J calls plus clone size are reproduced from that table; the DNA served to infer D and trimming. The sample yields more than 15,000 clones, about nine tenths seen once. The sample belongs to a study of blood T cell repertoires in COVID-19. At the level of the study: From T cells, B-cell-depleted T cells, or PBMCs came the material, which was cDNA or gDNA.

V shed 0 bases and J 5 bases; nucleotides not matched to a gene: 5. The CDR3 length is 15 residues. Looked up from germline, CDR1 is SGDLS and CDR2 is YYNGEE. The TCR was taken from a man aged 45-60 years with active COVID-19. The sequenced material came from peripheral blood. This chain joins TRBV9 and TRBJ2-1, with TRBD2 identical over 7 bases. This CDR3 reads CASSVVTSAHNEQFF. The DNA for the CDR3 is TGTGCCAGCAGCGTAGTTACTAGCGCCCACAATGAGCAGTTCTTC.